A single sample gave rise to the 5 T cell receptor beta chains below, sequenced in a study of blood T cell repertoires in COVID-19. Using immunoSEQ multiplex PCR, the repertoire was profiled, and TCRdb retains in-frame clones only, with some absent. This table has hundreds of thousands of clones, roughly 80% appearing once. Specimen: peripheral blood. The receptors come from a woman older than 75 with acute or convalescent COVID-19.

This CDR3 is CASSVNLDNEQFF. For the CDR3, the DNA is TGTGCCAGTAGTGTAAATTTAGACAATGAGCAGTTCTTC. V usage is TRBV19 and J usage is TRBJ2-1; no reliable D call. The germline V gene has CDR1 LNHDA and CDR2 SQIVND (reference sequence). V was clipped by 5 bases and J by 5 bases, with 10 bases between them. The CDR3 consists of 13 residues.

The chain joins TRBV9 to TRBJ2-2; the match to TRBD2 covers 11 bases. Trimming cost V 0 bases and J 4 bases; bases outside gene matches: 11. This CDR3 is built from 19 residues. Germline-derived CDR1 and CDR2 are SGDLS and YYNGEE. The CDR3 DNA sequence: TGTGCCAGCAGCGTAGAGGGGGCTAGCGGGAGGCGTAGCACCGGGGAGCTGTTTTTT. This encodes CASSVEGASGRRSTGELFF.

The chain couples TRBV28 to TRBJ2-1, with TRBD1 matching over 7 bases. Trimming at V came to 1 base and at J to 9 bases, leaving 9 bases not matched to a gene. Germline-derived CDR1 and CDR2 are MDHEN and SYDVKM. This CDR3 has 15 amino acids. Written as DNA, the CDR3 is TGTGCCAGCAGTTTATATTTTCAGGGGGAAGGTGAGCAGTTCTTC. Translation gives CASSLYFQGEGEQFF.

The V call is TRBV3-1 (or the pseudogene TRBV3-2), the J call TRBJ2-7; a weak D match, TRBD2 (5 bases). Per the germline V gene, CDR1 is LGHDT and CDR2 is YNNKEL (reference sequence). This CDR3 has 14 amino acids. Trimming stripped 1 base from V and 3 bases from J, with 10 bases between. The CDR3 DNA reads as TGTGCCAGCAGCCAAGGTCCACGGGGCTACGAGCAGTACTTC. Translation: CASSQGPRGYEQYF.

The chain has TRBV12-5 and TRBJ1-3, with D tentatively TRBD1 (5 bases). Germline V gene data show CDR1 as LGHNT and CDR2 as FRNRAP. Trimming removed 0 bases from V and 0 bases from J, with 12 bases in between. The CDR3 loop spans 17 amino acids. For the CDR3, the DNA is TGTGCTAGTGGTTTGGTATATGACAGACTCTCTGGAAACACCATATATTTT. Amino acid sequence: CASGLVYDRLSGNTIYF.